This TCR beta chain derives from a study of T-cell reconstitution after alpha-beta-depleted transplantation in children. The study's findings and limits: T-cell counts and diversity at one year post-transplant came mainly from newly produced T cells. In some patients, recipient T cells and intrathymic progenitors surviving conditioning explained high day-60 diversity. Reportedly, alpha-beta T cells present about two months post-transplant originated from several hundred expanded clones of graft origin.

This clonotype was counted between two and nine times. Its antigen is still unknown. Unique molecular identifiers tagged the TCRbeta library. TCRdb re-analysed the PCR reads in MiXCR, keeping a single row per CDR3 protein. The data hold 700,000 to 950,000 distinct CDR3 sequences, with 15% to 20% observed a single time. The V end lost 3 bases, the J end lost 3 bases, and 10 bases lay between the germline ends. CDR3 length: 13 residues. Germline V lookup: CDR1 DFQATT, CDR2 SNEGSKA (reference sequence). Specimen: PBMCs, mostly from graft donor cells, collected 360 days after TCRalphabeta/CD19-depleted stem cell transplant. The clonotype originates from a male patient between 5 and 17 years old who had a stem cell transplant for acute lymphoblastic leukemia, so the T cells may come from the graft donor. The chain carries TRBV20-1 and TRBJ2-3, with D perhaps matching TRBD2 (6 bases). The CDR3 spells CSASGGETDTQYF. CDR3 sequence (DNA): TGCAGTGCTAGCGGGGGAGAGACAGATACGCAGTATTTT.